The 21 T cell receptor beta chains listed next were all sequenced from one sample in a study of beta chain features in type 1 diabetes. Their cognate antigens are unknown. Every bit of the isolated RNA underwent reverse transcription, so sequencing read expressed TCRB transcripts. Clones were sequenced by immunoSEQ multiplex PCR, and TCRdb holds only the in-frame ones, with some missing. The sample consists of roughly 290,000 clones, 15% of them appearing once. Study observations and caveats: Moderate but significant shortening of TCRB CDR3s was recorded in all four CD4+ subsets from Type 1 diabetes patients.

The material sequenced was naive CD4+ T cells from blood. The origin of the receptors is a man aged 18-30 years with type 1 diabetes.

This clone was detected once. CDR3 loop: CASSPPQDRFTEAFF. The CDR3 DNA follows: TGTGCCAGCAGCCCGCCCCAGGACAGGTTCACTGAAGCTTTCTTT. This chain joins TRBV7-2 and TRBJ1-1; 7 positions agree with TRBD1. There are 15 residues in the CDR3. V shed 5 bases, J shed 4 bases, and the junction held 10 bases outside the gene matches. The V gene's germline CDR1 is SGHTA and CDR2 FQGNSA.

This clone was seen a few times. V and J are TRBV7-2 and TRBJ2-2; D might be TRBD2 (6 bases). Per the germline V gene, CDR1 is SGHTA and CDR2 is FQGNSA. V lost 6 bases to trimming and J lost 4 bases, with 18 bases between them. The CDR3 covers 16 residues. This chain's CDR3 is CASSTVSGGITGELFF. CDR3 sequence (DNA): TGTGCCAGCAGTACAGTCTCCGGAGGGATCACCGGGGAGCTGTTTTTT.

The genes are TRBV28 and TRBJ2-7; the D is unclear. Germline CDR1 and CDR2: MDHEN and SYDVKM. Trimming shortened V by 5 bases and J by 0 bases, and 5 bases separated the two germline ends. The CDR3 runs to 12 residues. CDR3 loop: CASSPYSYEQYF. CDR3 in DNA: TGTGCCAGCAGTCCGTACTCCTACGAGCAGTACTTC.

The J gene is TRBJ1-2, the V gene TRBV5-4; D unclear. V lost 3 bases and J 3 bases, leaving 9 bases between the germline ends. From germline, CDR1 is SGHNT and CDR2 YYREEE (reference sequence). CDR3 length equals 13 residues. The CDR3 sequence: CASSSRLDYGYTF. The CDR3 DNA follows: TGTGCCAGCAGCTCCCGACTGGACTATGGCTACACCTTC.

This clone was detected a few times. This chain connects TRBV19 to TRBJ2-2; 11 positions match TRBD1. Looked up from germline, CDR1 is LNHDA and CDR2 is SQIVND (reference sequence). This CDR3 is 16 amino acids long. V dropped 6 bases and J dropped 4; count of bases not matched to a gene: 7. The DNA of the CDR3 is TGTGCCAGTAGCCGGGGACAGGGGGAATTCACCGGGGAGCTGTTTTTT. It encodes CASSRGQGEFTGELFF.

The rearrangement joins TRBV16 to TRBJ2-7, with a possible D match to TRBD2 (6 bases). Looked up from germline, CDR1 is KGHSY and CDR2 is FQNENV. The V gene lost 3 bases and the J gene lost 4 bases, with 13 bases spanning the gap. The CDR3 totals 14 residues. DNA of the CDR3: TGTGCCAGCAGCCATGGAGGGGTCCGGTACGAGCAGTACTTC. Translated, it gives CASSHGGVRYEQYF. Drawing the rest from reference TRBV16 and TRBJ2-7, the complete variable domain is GEEVAQTPKHLVRGEGQKAKLYCAPIKGHSYVFWYQQVLKNEFKFLISFQNENVFDETGMPKERFSAKCLPNSPCSLEIQATKLEDSAVYFCASSHGGVRYEQYFGPGTRLTVT.

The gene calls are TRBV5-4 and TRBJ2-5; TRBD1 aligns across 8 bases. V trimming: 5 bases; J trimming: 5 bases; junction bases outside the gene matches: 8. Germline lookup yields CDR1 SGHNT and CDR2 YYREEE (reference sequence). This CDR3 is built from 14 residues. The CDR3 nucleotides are TGTGCCAGCAGAGACAGGGGCGGAGCGGAGACCCAGTACTTC. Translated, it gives CASRDRGGAETQYF.

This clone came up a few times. CDR3 nucleotides: TGTGCCAGCAGTTACTCCGAGACAGGGGGAAGGGAGCAGTACTTC. This sequence encodes CASSYSETGGREQYF. This chain connects TRBV6-6 to TRBJ2-7; 9 positions agree with TRBD1. Per germline, CDR1 MNHNY and CDR2 SVGAGI (reference sequence). V lost 0 bases to trimming and J lost 7 bases; unmatched junction nucleotides: 7. The CDR3 sequence is 15 residues long.

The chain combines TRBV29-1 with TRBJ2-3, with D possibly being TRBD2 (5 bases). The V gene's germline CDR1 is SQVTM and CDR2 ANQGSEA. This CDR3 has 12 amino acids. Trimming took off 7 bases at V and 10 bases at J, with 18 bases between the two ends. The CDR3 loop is CSGSSPGKAQYF. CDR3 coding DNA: TGCAGCGGATCCTCCCCGGGGAAAGCGCAGTATTTT.

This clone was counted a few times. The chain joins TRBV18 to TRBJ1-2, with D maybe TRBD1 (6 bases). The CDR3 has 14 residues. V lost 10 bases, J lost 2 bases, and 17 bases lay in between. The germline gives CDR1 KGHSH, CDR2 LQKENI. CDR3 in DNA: TGTGCCACCTTACCTGACGACAGGAACTATGGCTACACCTTC. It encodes CATLPDDRNYGYTF. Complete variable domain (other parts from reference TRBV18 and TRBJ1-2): NAGVMQNPRHLVRRRGQEARLRCSPMKGHSHVYWYRQLPEEGLKFMVYLQKENIIDESGMPKERFSAEFPKEGPSILRIQQVVRGDSAAYFCATLPDDRNYGYTFGSGTRLTVV.

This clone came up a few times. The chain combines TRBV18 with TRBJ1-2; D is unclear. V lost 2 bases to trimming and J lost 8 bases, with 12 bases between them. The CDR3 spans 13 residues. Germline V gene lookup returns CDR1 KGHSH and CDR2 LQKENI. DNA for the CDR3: TGTGCCAGCTCACCAGTCCCCGGGGAAGGCTACACCTTC. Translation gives CASSPVPGEGYTF.

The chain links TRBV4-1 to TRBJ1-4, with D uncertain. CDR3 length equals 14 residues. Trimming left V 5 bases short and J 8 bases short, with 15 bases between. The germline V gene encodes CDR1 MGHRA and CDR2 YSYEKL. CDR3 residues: CASSITERVEKLFF. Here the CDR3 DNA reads TGCGCCAGCAGCATAACGGAGAGGGTAGAAAAACTGTTTTTT.

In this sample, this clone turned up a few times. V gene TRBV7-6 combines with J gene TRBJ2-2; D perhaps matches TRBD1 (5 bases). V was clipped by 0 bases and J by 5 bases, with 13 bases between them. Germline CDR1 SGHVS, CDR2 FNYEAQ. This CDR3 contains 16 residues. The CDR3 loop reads CASSLAGEVRTGELFF. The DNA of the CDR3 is TGTGCCAGCAGCTTAGCAGGGGAAGTTAGGACCGGGGAGCTGTTTTTT.

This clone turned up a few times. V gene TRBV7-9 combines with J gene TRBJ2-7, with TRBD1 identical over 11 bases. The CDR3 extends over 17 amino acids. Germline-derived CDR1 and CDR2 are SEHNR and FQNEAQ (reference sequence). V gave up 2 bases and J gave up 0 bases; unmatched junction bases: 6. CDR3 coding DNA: TGTGCCAGCAGCTTAACAACCGGGACAGGGGGCTCCTACGAGCAGTACTTC. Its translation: CASSLTTGTGGSYEQYF. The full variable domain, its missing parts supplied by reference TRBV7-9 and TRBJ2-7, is DTGVSQNPRHKITKRGQNVTFRCDPISEHNRLYWYRQTLGQGPEFLTYFQNEAQLEKSRLLSDRFSAERPKGSFSTLEIQRTEQGDSAMYLCASSLTTGTGGSYEQYFGPGTRLTVT.

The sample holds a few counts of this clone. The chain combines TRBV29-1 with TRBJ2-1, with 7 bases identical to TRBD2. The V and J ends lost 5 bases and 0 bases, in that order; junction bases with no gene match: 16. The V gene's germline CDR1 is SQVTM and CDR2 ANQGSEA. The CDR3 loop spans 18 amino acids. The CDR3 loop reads CSVNNWTGGRTSYNEQFF. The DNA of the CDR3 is TGCAGCGTTAATAATTGGACGGGGGGTAGGACCTCCTACAATGAGCAGTTCTTC.

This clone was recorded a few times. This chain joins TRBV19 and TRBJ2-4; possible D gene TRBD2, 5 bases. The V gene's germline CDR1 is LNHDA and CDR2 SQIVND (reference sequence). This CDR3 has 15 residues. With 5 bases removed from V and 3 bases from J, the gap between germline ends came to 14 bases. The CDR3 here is CASSHPGGIKNIQYF. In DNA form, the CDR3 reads TGTGCCAGTAGTCATCCAGGAGGTATCAAAAACATTCAGTACTTC.

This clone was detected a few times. CDR3 DNA sequence: TGCGCCAGCAGCCGCCCGGGACAGGGGGAGGGCGAGCAGTACTTC. It codes for CASSRPGQGEGEQYF. The chain employs TRBV4-3 and TRBJ2-7, with 11 positions matching TRBD1. CDR3 length equals 15 residues. After removal of 4 bases from V and 6 bases from J, the junction contained 8 bases not matched to a gene. The germline CDR1 and CDR2 sequences are LGHNA and YSLEER.

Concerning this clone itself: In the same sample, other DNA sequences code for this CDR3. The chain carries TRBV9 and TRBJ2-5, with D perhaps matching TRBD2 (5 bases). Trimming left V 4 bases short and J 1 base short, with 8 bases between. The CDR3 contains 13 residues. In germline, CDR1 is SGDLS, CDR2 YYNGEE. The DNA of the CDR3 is TGTGCCAGCAGCCCCCGGGGCCAAGAGACCCAGTACTTC. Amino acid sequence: CASSPRGQETQYF.

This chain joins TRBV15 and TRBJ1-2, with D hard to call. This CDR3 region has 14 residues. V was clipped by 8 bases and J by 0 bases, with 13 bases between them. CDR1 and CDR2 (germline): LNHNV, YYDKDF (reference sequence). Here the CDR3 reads CATRPGGANYGYTF. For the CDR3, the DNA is TGTGCCACCCGACCAGGCGGGGCTAACTATGGCTACACCTTC.

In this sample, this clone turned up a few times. The CDR3 region is CASSPRRSETQYF. As DNA, the CDR3 is TGTGCCAGCTCACCACGTCGTTCAGAGACCCAGTACTTC. This sequence joins TRBV18 and TRBJ2-5, with D unclear. CDR1 and CDR2 from the germline V gene are KGHSH and LQKENI. The CDR3 extends over 13 amino acids. Trimming left V 1 base short and J 4 bases short, with 7 bases between.

The DNA of the CDR3 is TGTGCCAGCAGCTTAGCCAGGGGGGCCCAGTACTTC. Translation gives CASSLARGAQYF. The gene calls are TRBV7-9 and TRBJ2-5, with D perhaps matching TRBD1 (7 bases). The CDR3 sequence is 12 residues long. V lost 0 bases, J lost 9 bases, and 8 bases lay in between. CDR1 and CDR2 (germline): SEHNR, FQNEAQ (reference sequence). The variable domain in full, completed from reference TRBV7-9 and TRBJ2-5, reads DTGVSQNPRHKITKRGQNVTFRCDPISEHNRLYWYRQTLGQGPEFLTYFQNEAQLEKSRLLSDRFSAERPKGSFSTLEIQRTEQGDSAMYLCASSLARGAQYFGPGTRLLVL.